Presented here are 18 T cell receptor beta chains from one specimen sequenced in a study of CD8 T cells in Susac syndrome. RNA in amounts of roughly 0.5 to 1 ug was reverse transcribed with random hexamers. TCRdb analysed the immunoSEQ multiplex PCR reads with MiXCR anew, one entry per CDR3 protein. Of tens of thousands of distinct CDR3 sequences in the sample, just under 95% were seen once. The sequencing sample was made of CD4+ T cells from PBMCs. Receptor source: a human donor with Susac syndrome.

The CDR3 region is CSATTLSGYGYTF. The CDR3 DNA reads as TGCAGTGCTACCACTTTATCCGGTTATGGCTACACCTTC. The chain employs TRBV20-1 and TRBJ1-2; D not certain. CDR1 and CDR2 from the germline V gene are DFQATT and SNEGSKA (reference sequence). The CDR3 spans 13 residues. V was trimmed by 4 bases and J by 5 bases, leaving 14 bases between them.

This chain connects TRBV7-2 to TRBJ2-7, with D perhaps assigned TRBD1 or TRBD2 (5 bases each). The germline V and J ends were trimmed by 1 base and 4 bases, with 11 bases remaining between them. There are 14 residues in the CDR3. Germline V CDR1 and CDR2: SGHTA, FQGNSA. The CDR3 sequence: CASSLVGDGYEQYF. The CDR3 DNA is TGTGCCAGCAGCTTAGTAGGGGACGGTTACGAGCAGTACTTC.

The chain recombines TRBV27 with TRBJ1-6; no clear D. Germline V gives CDR1 MNHEY, CDR2 SMNVEV (reference sequence). V was cut by 4 bases and J by 5 bases, with 9 bases left in between. This CDR3 comprises 14 residues. CDR3 nucleotide sequence: TGTGCCAGCAGTTCCAGCGCGGATAATTCACCCCTCCACTTT. This encodes CASSSSADNSPLHF.

The rearrangement uses TRBV9 and TRBJ2-7; 7 bases are shared with TRBD2. CDR1 and CDR2 from the germline V gene are SGDLS and YYNGEE. Unmatched junction bases numbered 9, after V lost 3 bases and J lost 6 bases. The CDR3 loop spans 14 amino acids. The CDR3 is CASSARWEGLEQYF. CDR3 nucleotides: TGTGCCAGCAGCGCGAGGTGGGAGGGGCTCGAGCAGTACTTC. Full variable domain (missing parts from reference TRBV9 and TRBJ2-7): DSGVTQTPKHLITATGQRVTLRCSPRSGDLSVYWYQQSLDQGLQFLIQYYNGEERAKGNILERFSAQQFPDLHSELNLSSLELGDSALYFCASSARWEGLEQYFGPGTRLTVT.

The gene calls are TRBV14 and TRBJ2-1, with a weak D call TRBD1 (6 bases). Germline V gives CDR1 SGHDN, CDR2 FVKESK. V lost 4 bases to trimming and J lost 3 bases, with 10 bases between them. CDR3 size: 14 residues. CDR3: CASSRDTLYNEQFF. CDR3 sequence (DNA): TGTGCCAGCAGCCGGGACACTCTCTACAATGAGCAGTTCTTC.

A single count supports this clonotype. V gene TRBV29-1 combines with J gene TRBJ2-4, with unresolved D. The CDR3 contains 15 residues. The V gene's germline CDR1 is SQVTM and CDR2 ANQGSEA. Trimming removed 6 bases at V and 0 bases at J, with 15 bases between. The CDR3, as DNA: TGCAGCGTCCCTGACCCCTTTGGAGCCAAAAACATTCAGTACTTC. This translates into CSVPDPFGAKNIQYF.

V gene TRBV4-1 combines with J gene TRBJ2-3, with 13 bases that match TRBD2. In germline, CDR1 is MGHRA, CDR2 YSYEKL. The CDR3 extends over 15 amino acids. V lost 3 bases, J lost 3 bases, and 0 bases stayed unmatched. DNA for the CDR3: TGCGCCAGCAGCCAGACTAGCGGGGGGACAGATACGCAGTATTTT. Protein product: CASSQTSGGTDTQYF.

CDR3 nucleotide sequence: TGTGCCAGCAATCCCTCCAGGGATAGTCCCCTCCACTTT. Its translation: CASNPSRDSPLHF. The gene calls are TRBV12-3 or TRBV12-4 and TRBJ1-6; TRBD1 might be the D (5 bases). The V end lost 7 bases, the J end lost 13 bases, and 17 bases lay between the germline ends. The CDR3 contains 13 residues.

The genes are TRBV5-6 and TRBJ2-7; perhaps TRBD2 as D (5 bases). The CDR3 totals 16 residues. V lost 2 bases and J 1 base, leaving 16 bases between the germline ends. From germline, CDR1 is SGHDT and CDR2 YYEEEE. The CDR3 reads CASSFFAPGKSYEQYF. The CDR3 nucleotides are TGTGCCAGCAGCTTTTTCGCCCCCGGGAAATCCTACGAGCAGTACTTC.

The CDR3 reads CASSQPGDTQYF. Here the CDR3 DNA reads TGTGCCAGCAGCCAGCCTGGGGATACGCAGTATTTT. This sequence joins TRBV7-2 and TRBJ2-3; D is unclear. V was clipped by 5 bases and J by 6 bases, with 9 bases between them. This CDR3 contains 12 residues. Germline-derived CDR1 and CDR2 are SGHTA and FQGNSA.

This clonotype was counted once. The genes are TRBV11-2 and TRBJ2-3, with unresolved D. The CDR3 extends over 13 amino acids. Trimming left V 2 bases short and J 5 bases short, with 8 bases between. CDR1 and CDR2 from the germline V gene are SGHAT and FQNNGV. CDR3 nucleotide sequence: TGTGCCAGCAGCTTAACGAGACGAGATACGCAGTATTTT. This sequence encodes CASSLTRRDTQYF. Combining the CDR3 with reference TRBV11-2 and TRBJ2-3 gives the whole variable domain EAGVAQSPRYKIIEKRQSVAFWCNPISGHATLYWYQQILGQGPKLLIQFQNNGVVDDSQLPKDRFSAERLKGVDSTLKIQPAKLEDSAVYLCASSLTRRDTQYFGPGTRLTVL.

In its sample, this clonotype was seen a few times. The V call is TRBV20-1, the J call TRBJ1-5, with D possibly matching TRBD1 (6 bases). Germline V gene data show CDR1 as DFQATT and CDR2 as SNEGSKA (reference sequence). The CDR3 is 16 residues long. Trimming cost V 2 bases and J 2 bases, with 16 bases left between them. DNA for the CDR3: TGCAGTGCTAGAATTTCAGGGGAACGGGGCAATCAGCCCCAGCATTTT. The encoded protein is CSARISGERGNQPQHF.

The CDR3 region is CASSVGLNQPQHF. The CDR3 nucleotides are TGTGCCAGCAGCGTTGGACTAAATCAGCCCCAGCATTTT. This chain connects TRBV9 to TRBJ1-5; no reliable D call. The CDR3 has 13 residues. With 2 bases removed from V and 4 bases from J, the gap between germline ends came to 7 bases. Germline V gene data show CDR1 as SGDLS and CDR2 as YYNGEE.

This clonotype was seen only once. The rearrangement links TRBV6-5 to TRBJ2-5; 9 nucleotides line up with TRBD1. Germline CDR1 is MNHEY and CDR2 is SVGAGI. CDR3 size: 17 residues. J lost 5 bases, V lost 0 bases, and 10 bases had no gene match. The chain's CDR3 is CASSYSNRPGQGETQYF. The CDR3 DNA sequence: TGTGCCAGCAGTTACTCGAATCGGCCGGGACAGGGCGAGACCCAGTACTTC.

This chain connects TRBV30 to TRBJ1-2; no firm D call. The CDR3 has 12 residues. Germline CDR1 and CDR2: GTSNPN and SVGIG (reference sequence). Trimming removed 1 base at V and 8 bases at J, with 11 bases between. The CDR3 nucleotides read TGTGCCTGGAGTGGAAGCAGAGTGGGCTACACCTTC. Protein: CAWSGSRVGYTF.

This chain joins TRBV5-1 and TRBJ1-1; D may be TRBD1 (6 bases). The CDR3 spans 13 residues. CDR1 is SGHRS and CDR2 is YFSETQ in the germline V gene. With 4 bases removed from V and 4 bases from J, the gap between germline ends came to 11 bases. DNA for the CDR3: TGCGCCAGCAGCACACAGGGCGGCACTGAAGCTTTCTTT. This gives the protein CASSTQGGTEAFF. Full variable domain (missing parts from reference TRBV5-1 and TRBJ1-1): KAGVTQTPRYLIKTRGQQVTLSCSPISGHRSVSWYQQTPGQGLQFLFEYFSETQRNKGNFPGRFSGRQFSNSRSEMNVSTLELGDSALYLCASSTQGGTEAFFGQGTRLTVV.

V is TRBV5-1 and J is TRBJ2-6, with D unresolved. CDR3 length: 16 residues. From germline, CDR1 is SGHRS and CDR2 YFSETQ. V lost 0 bases, J lost 2 bases, and 9 bases lay in between. The DNA of the CDR3 is TGCGCCAGCAGCTTGGCGGGCTTTGCTGGGGCCAACGTCCTGACTTTC. It specifies CASSLAGFAGANVLTF.

The chain is built from TRBV6-4 and TRBJ1-6, with 7 bases that match TRBD1. This CDR3 is built from 14 residues. Trimming cost V 6 bases and J 9 bases; bases outside gene matches: 8. Per germline, CDR1 MRHNA and CDR2 SNTAGT. CDR3 DNA: TGTGCCAGCAGCCTAACAGGGGAAGGTTCACCCCTCCACTTT. It yields the protein CASSLTGEGSPLHF.